The 27 T cell receptor beta chains below all came from one sample that was sequenced in a study of T cell responses to AZD1222 COVID-19 vaccine (dated by TCRdb to the early 2020s). Libraries were built with the immunoSEQ multiplex PCR assay. TCRdb obtained this table from immuneACCESS and retained in-frame rearrangements with V and J assigned. These tables miss some clones; where compared with another copy, unresolved V genes account for less than half of the shortfall, and the remainder is unexplained. The sample has 140,000 to 150,000 clones on record, approximately 92% of them singletons. Of the sample, over 1.5% falls within the top ten clones. This sample's time point label indicates: baseline before first vaccination. Sequences were derived from peripheral blood, sampled on day 0 of AZD1222 vaccination. These receptors came from an adult in good health.

The V and J genes are TRBV6-1 and TRBJ1-1; D gene unclear. CDR1 and CDR2 (germline): MNHNS, SASEGT. V gave up 1 base and J gave up 1 base, with 7 bases separating them. The CDR3 spans 14 residues. The CDR3 DNA is TGTGCCAGCAGTGAAGGGCAGGAGAACACTGAAGCTTTCTTT. Residues: CASSEGQENTEAFF.

This chain links TRBV27 with TRBJ1-1; D perhaps matches TRBD1 (5 bases). Germline V CDR1 and CDR2: MNHEY, SMNVEV (reference sequence). This CDR3 spans 14 amino acids. V was shortened by 4 bases and J by 1 base, with 10 bases between the two germline ends. The CDR3 DNA is TGTGCCAGCAGTTCCCTCACAGGGAACACTGAAGCTTTCTTT. This translates into CASSSLTGNTEAFF.

The CDR3 coding sequence is TGCGCCAGCAGTCCCATGGCGGTAGCCGGGGAGCTGTTTTTT. Its protein product is CASSPMAVAGELFF. The chain employs TRBV5-1 and TRBJ2-2, with D uncertain. The CDR3 runs to 14 residues. Germline V gives CDR1 SGHRS, CDR2 YFSETQ. V lost 5 bases and J lost 6, with 14 bases in between.

The genes are TRBV7-9 and TRBJ1-2; 10 bases map to TRBD1. Germline V gene data show CDR1 as SEHNR and CDR2 as FQNEAQ (reference sequence). CDR3 size: 16 residues. With V trimmed by 5 bases and J by 7 bases, 13 bases remained unmatched. DNA for the CDR3: TGTGCCAGCAGCGCTTCCGGGACAGGGGTTTGGGGTGGCTACACCTTC. Amino acid sequence: CASSASGTGVWGGYTF.

V is TRBV12-3 or TRBV12-4 and J is TRBJ2-5, with D unresolved. The CDR3 runs 13 residues. The V end lost 3 bases, the J end lost 6 bases, and 11 bases lay between the germline ends. CDR3: CASSFGIRQTQYF. The CDR3 region has the DNA TGTGCCAGCAGTTTTGGTATAAGGCAGACCCAGTACTTC.

V and J are TRBV12-5 and TRBJ1-3, with a weak D call TRBD1 (6 bases). The V end lost 0 bases, the J end lost 1 base, and 13 bases lay between the germline ends. Germline CDR1 and CDR2: LGHNT and FRNRAP. This CDR3 is built from 17 residues. The CDR3 spells CASGLVSGTKSGNTIYF. CDR3 sequence (DNA): TGTGCTAGTGGTTTGGTTTCCGGGACAAAATCTGGAAACACCATATATTTT.

The chain uses TRBV28 and TRBJ1-2; TRBD1 might be the D (5 bases). V gave up 3 bases and J gave up 8 bases, with 19 bases separating them. Germline CDR1 MDHEN, CDR2 SYDVKM. There are 15 residues in the CDR3. The CDR3 DNA is TGTGCCAGCAGTTTGGTACAAGAGGGGTCCACGGGCTACACCTTC. It specifies CASSLVQEGSTGYTF.

The genes are TRBV7-9 and TRBJ2-7; D gene unclear. Germline lookup yields CDR1 SEHNR and CDR2 FQNEAQ (reference sequence). The CDR3 has 11 residues. Trimming took off 3 bases at V and 3 bases at J, with 3 bases between the two ends. The CDR3 spells CASSFYYEQYF. CDR3 bases: TGTGCCAGCAGCTTCTACTACGAGCAGTACTTC.

The rearrangement uses TRBV12-3 or TRBV12-4 and TRBJ2-7; no clear D gene. This CDR3 contains 13 residues. Between the trimmed V and J ends, which lost 3 bases and 2 bases, there was a span of 8 bases. The CDR3 nucleotides read TGTGCCAGCAGTTTGGTCGGAACCTACGAGCAGTACTTC. It encodes CASSLVGTYEQYF.

V and J are TRBV4-1 and TRBJ2-2; unclear D gene. Trimming removed 4 bases from V and 1 base from J, with 13 bases in between. Germline V gene lookup returns CDR1 MGHRA and CDR2 YSYEKL. The CDR3 has 16 amino acids. The CDR3 DNA follows: TGCGCCAGCAGCCTCTTGGCGACCCAGAACACCGGGGAGCTGTTTTTT. Residues: CASSLLATQNTGELFF.

V is TRBV10-3 and J is TRBJ1-5; TRBD1 might be the D (5 bases). Germline loops: CDR1 ENHRY, CDR2 SYGVKD. Trimming pared 3 bases from V and 6 bases from J, leaving 9 bases between. The CDR3 is 13 residues long. The CDR3 loop reads CAISDRAIQPQHF. CDR3 sequence (DNA): TGTGCCATCAGTGACAGGGCAATTCAGCCCCAGCATTTT.

The CDR3: CASSEASPVNSPLHF. As DNA, the CDR3 is TGTGCCAGCAGTGAAGCGAGTCCGGTAAATTCACCCCTCCACTTT. V usage is TRBV6-1 and J usage is TRBJ1-6, with D hard to call. Deletions cut 0 bases from V and 7 bases from J, with 10 bases between. CDR1 MNHNS and CDR2 SASEGT come from the germline V gene. The CDR3 sequence is 15 residues long.

The J gene is TRBJ2-1, the V gene TRBV7-9; 9 positions agree with TRBD2. Germline-derived CDR1 and CDR2 are SEHNR and FQNEAQ (reference sequence). The CDR3 covers 12 residues. V dropped 3 bases and J dropped 10; count of bases not matched to a gene: 1. CDR3 DNA sequence: TGTGCCAGCAGCTTGACTAGCGGCGAGCAGTTCTTC. The encoded protein is CASSLTSGEQFF.

The rearrangement uses TRBV7-2 and TRBJ2-3; TRBD2 matches 9 bases. The CDR3 sequence is 13 residues long. The V segment lost 8 bases and the J segment 4 bases; nucleotides outside the gene matches: 4. CDR1 and CDR2 from the germline V gene are SGHTA and FQGNSA. CDR3 protein: CASHRGRADTQYF. The CDR3, as DNA: TGTGCCAGCCATCGCGGGAGGGCAGATACGCAGTATTTT.

This clone has only one observation. The chain uses TRBV5-6 and TRBJ1-4; no clear D gene. Germline V lookup: CDR1 SGHDT, CDR2 YYEEEE. This CDR3 is built from 16 residues. Trimming cost V 4 bases and J 4 bases, with 17 bases left between them. CDR3 coding DNA: TGTGCCAGCAGCGGAGTACACGGGTCCATTAATGAAAAACTGTTTTTT. Amino acids: CASSGVHGSINEKLFF.

The CDR3 DNA reads as TGTGCCAGCAGCAACCGACGGCAGAACACTGAAGCTTTCTTT. Translated, it gives CASSNRRQNTEAFF. The chain is built from TRBV6-5 and TRBJ1-1; D is undetermined. V was shortened by 6 bases and J by 1 base, with 12 bases between the two germline ends. CDR1 is MNHEY, CDR2 SVGAGI, per germline. This CDR3 comprises 14 residues.

The genes are TRBV5-8 and TRBJ2-1; 10 bases fit TRBD2. V shed 5 bases, J shed 4 bases, and the junction held 18 bases outside the gene matches. Germline CDR1 SGHTS, CDR2 YDEGEE. This CDR3 has 19 amino acids. The CDR3 DNA reads as TGTGCCAGCAGATCTTTTGGGGGCCTAGCGGGGGTACTATACAATGAGCAGTTCTTC. Encoded protein: CASRSFGGLAGVLYNEQFF.

In this sample, this clone turned up once. The chain employs TRBV10-3 and TRBJ1-1; no firm D call. Germline assignment: CDR1 ENHRY and CDR2 SYGVKD. The CDR3 runs 13 residues. The V end lost 0 bases, the J end lost 1 base, and 3 bases lay between the germline ends. CDR3 protein: CAISESQNTEAFF. Written as DNA, the CDR3 is TGTGCCATCAGTGAGTCTCAGAACACTGAAGCTTTCTTT.

V usage is TRBV15 and J usage is TRBJ1-1; TRBD1 aligns across 7 bases. CDR1 LNHNV and CDR2 YYDKDF come from the germline V gene (reference sequence). This CDR3 is 15 amino acids long. Trimming at V came to 5 bases and at J to 0 bases, leaving 6 bases not matched to a gene. The CDR3 is CATSRRQGMNTEAFF. The DNA for the CDR3 is TGTGCCACCAGCCGCCGACAGGGAATGAACACTGAAGCTTTCTTT.

The chain links TRBV2 to TRBJ2-7; no firm D call. V lost 7 bases and J lost 7, with 14 bases in between. Germline-derived CDR1 and CDR2 are SNHLY and FYNNEI. This CDR3 has 12 residues. The CDR3 coding sequence is TGTGCCAGCAACTGGGCTCCCGGGGAGCAGTACTTC. This gives the protein CASNWAPGEQYF.

The gene calls are TRBV7-9 and TRBJ2-3, with D unresolved. V lost 1 base, J lost 9 bases, and 8 bases lay in between. This CDR3 region has 12 residues. CDR1 SEHNR and CDR2 FQNEAQ come from the germline V gene (reference sequence). In DNA form, the CDR3 reads TGTGCCAGCAGCTTAGAGGCACGCACGCAGTATTTT. It yields the protein CASSLEARTQYF.

The chain uses TRBV10-1 and TRBJ2-1; no clear D. Trimming pared 0 bases from V and 7 bases from J, leaving 7 bases between. CDR3 length: 13 residues. Germline CDR1 WNHNN, CDR2 SYGVQD (reference sequence). The CDR3: CASSESVGNEQFF. CDR3 bases: TGCGCCAGCAGTGAGTCGGTGGGGAATGAGCAGTTCTTC.

J is TRBJ2-7 and V is TRBV5-1; TRBD2 is a possible D gene (5 bases). The CDR3 loop spans 15 amino acids. CDR1 SGHRS and CDR2 YFSETQ come from the germline V gene. Between the trimmed V and J ends, which lost 0 bases and 7 bases, there was a span of 17 bases. This CDR3 reads CASSLANGVRPEQYF. The CDR3 bases are TGCGCCAGCAGCTTGGCCAACGGGGTCCGTCCAGAGCAGTACTTC.

This clone was picked up one time. The V call is TRBV4-1, the J call TRBJ2-7; the D call may be TRBD1 or TRBD2 (5 bases each). The CDR3 runs to 15 residues. Germline V gene lookup returns CDR1 MGHRA and CDR2 YSYEKL. V was cut by 2 bases and J by 1 base, with 12 bases left in between. DNA of the CDR3: TGCGCCAGCAGCCAAACCTGGGACCCTTCCTACGAGCAGTACTTC. This codes for CASSQTWDPSYEQYF.

This rearrangement joins TRBV19 to TRBJ1-2; tentative D call: TRBD1 (5 bases). CDR1 LNHDA and CDR2 SQIVND come from the germline V gene (reference sequence). This CDR3 region has 11 residues. V lost 6 bases and J 5 bases, leaving 7 bases between the germline ends. In DNA form, the CDR3 reads TGTGCCAGTAGCGGGGGTTATGGCTACACCTTC. Translated: CASSGGYGYTF.

This clone was seen just once. V is TRBV5-1 and J is TRBJ2-3; 7 nucleotides line up with TRBD1. Germline V gives CDR1 SGHRS, CDR2 YFSETQ. Unmatched junction bases numbered 11, after V lost 4 bases and J lost 0 bases. CDR3 length: 17 residues. Here the CDR3 reads CASSQNPGTESTDTQYF. The DNA for the CDR3 is TGCGCCAGCAGCCAGAATCCCGGGACAGAGAGCACAGATACGCAGTATTTT.

The rearrangement uses TRBV5-1 and TRBJ1-1; 7 bases fit TRBD1. Trimming took 4 bases from V and 1 from J; bases not matched to a gene: 7. The CDR3 is 15 residues long. Germline V gives CDR1 SGHRS, CDR2 YFSETQ. The CDR3: CASSPTGLANTEAFF. In DNA form, the CDR3 reads TGCGCCAGCAGCCCGACAGGGCTGGCGAACACTGAAGCTTTCTTT.